This TCR beta chain derives from a study of beta chain features in type 1 diabetes. This clone was detected a few times. Germline CDR1 and CDR2: SGDLS and YYNGEE. This CDR3 is 17 amino acids long. Trimming took 0 bases from V and 5 from J; bases not matched to a gene: 8. The isolated RNA, all of it, was reverse transcribed, so expressed TCRB transcripts were what got sequenced. Assay used: immunoSEQ multiplex PCR; TCRdb lists only in-frame clones, some missing. The table has tens of thousands of clones, approximately 32% seen once. The clonotype originates from a young woman in good health. Material: stem cell memory CD4+ T cells from blood. The rearrangement joins TRBV9 to TRBJ2-3; 11 bases match TRBD2. The CDR3 loop reads CASSVGVLAGAKDTQYF. The CDR3 DNA reads TGTGCCAGCAGCGTAGGGGTACTAGCGGGGGCGAAAGATACGCAGTATTTT.